A selection of T cell receptor beta chains follows, all from one sample in a study of T cell responses to AZD1222 COVID-19 vaccine. Sequencing used immunoSEQ multiplex PCR; TCRdb keeps in-frame clones, though not all of them. The repertoire holds more than 150,000 clones, more than 70% seen once, with more than 25% in the top ten. The sample was peripheral blood, taken 28 days after the second AZD1222 dose. Receptor source: an adult who received the AZD1222 COVID-19 vaccine. Each CDR3 is given with its conserved first and last residue.

j_call v_call cdr3_aa
TRBJ1-2 TRBV6-6 CAATGNYGYTF
TRBJ2-7 TRBV6-2/TRBV6-3 CASSTLRGRPYEQYF
TRBJ2-7 TRBV7-7 CASSPNTGGEQYF
TRBJ1-3 TRBV19 CASTTGQWSSGNTIYF
TRBJ1-3 TRBV7-2 CASSPRGGSGNTIYF
TRBJ2-3 TRBV11-3 CASSWVPGDTQYF
TRBJ2-3 TRBV21-1 CASSKTGTDTQYF
TRBJ1-5 TRBV7-9 CASSPGQGAGQPQHF
TRBJ1-6 TRBV15 CATSRDDGASSYNSPLHF
TRBJ2-1 TRBV30 CAWLPGTSGISSYNEQFF
TRBJ1-4 TRBV28 CASRDQGGPNEKLFF
TRBJ2-7 TRBV4-3 CASSQDGQGPREQYF
TRBJ2-7 TRBV4-1 CASSQETVTSGRGEQYF
TRBJ2-1 TRBV24-1 CATSRTGSNEQFF
TRBJ2-7 TRBV19 CASSIGLLSYEQYF
TRBJ2-7 TRBV5-1 CASREGDSYEQYF
TRBJ2-3 TRBV7-2 CASSLVAGSTDTQYF
TRBJ1-2 TRBV2 CASGDRGFYGYTF
TRBJ2-3 TRBV7-2 CASSTDYSTDTQYF
TRBJ1-1 TRBV28 CASSLSHRGLTEAFF
TRBJ2-2 TRBV19 CASSLSGGELFF
TRBJ2-2 TRBV24-1 CATSDPPGLAGGGNGELFF
TRBJ2-7 TRBV24-1 CATSDSRTGGYEQYF
TRBJ2-1 TRBV11-2 CASSLETSGRSYNEQFF
TRBJ2-7 TRBV3-1/TRBV3-2 CASSQGREDNEQYF
TRBJ2-6 TRBV19 CASSPNPTWSSGANVLTF
TRBJ1-6 TRBV10-3 CATRDPNSPLHF
TRBJ2-2 TRBV11-2 CASSSRGGGELFF
TRBJ2-1 TRBV7-8 CASSQGGPNEQFF
TRBJ1-1 TRBV4-2 CASSQETGGLTEAFF
TRBJ2-7 TRBV11-1 CASSLGQGGYEQYF
TRBJ1-2 TRBV4-3 CASSQRAGESYGYTF
TRBJ2-7 TRBV28 CASKTGQEPYEQYF
TRBJ2-1 TRBV7-9 CASSPPSTSGSYNEQFF
TRBJ1-1 TRBV11-2 CASSLGPLNTEAFF
TRBJ2-5 TRBV5-8 CASSLTGWAQYF
TRBJ2-1 TRBV28 CASRVSGGSYNEQFF
TRBJ1-4 TRBV5-8 CASSLQGFNEKLFF
TRBJ2-7 TRBV6-2/TRBV6-3 CASSPRDRGFEEQYF
TRBJ2-2 TRBV30 CAWSAQTTGELFF
TRBJ1-5 TRBV7-2 CASSLGPQGGQPQHF
TRBJ1-6 TRBV9 CASSSLNSPLHF
TRBJ2-1 TRBV28 CASSPTSGRARNEQFF
TRBJ2-3 TRBV2 CASREGLASTDTQYF
TRBJ2-7 TRBV25-1 CASSGTGPHEQYF
TRBJ2-3 TRBV24-1 CATSESGTEHTDTQYF
TRBJ2-7 TRBV18 CASSPSGLLYEQYF
TRBJ1-2 TRBV19 CASSMLGEYGYTF
TRBJ2-1 TRBV4-3 CASSQVITGGYNEQFF
TRBJ2-7 TRBV18 CASSPTRDRGLVEQYF
TRBJ2-7 TRBV28 CASTPGGGGWYEQYF
TRBJ1-5 TRBV6-5 CASSWTQSNQPQHF
TRBJ2-3 TRBV7-2 CASSLALAKDTQYF
TRBJ2-5 TRBV5-1 CASSFGSSGDQETQYF